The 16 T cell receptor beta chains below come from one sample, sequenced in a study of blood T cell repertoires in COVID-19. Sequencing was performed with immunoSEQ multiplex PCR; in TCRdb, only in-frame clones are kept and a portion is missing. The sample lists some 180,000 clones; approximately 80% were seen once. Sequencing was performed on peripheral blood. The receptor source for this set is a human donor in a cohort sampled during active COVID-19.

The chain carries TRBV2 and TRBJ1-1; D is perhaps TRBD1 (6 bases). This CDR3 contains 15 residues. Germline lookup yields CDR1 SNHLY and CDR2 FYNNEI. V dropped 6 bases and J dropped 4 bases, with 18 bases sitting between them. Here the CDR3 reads CASRVPYRASTEAFF. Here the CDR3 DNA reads TGTGCCAGCAGAGTTCCATACAGGGCCTCCACTGAAGCTTTCTTT.

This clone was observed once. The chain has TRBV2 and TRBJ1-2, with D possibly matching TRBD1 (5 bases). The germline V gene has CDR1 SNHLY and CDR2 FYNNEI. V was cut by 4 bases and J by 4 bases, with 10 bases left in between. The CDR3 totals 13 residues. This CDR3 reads CASSGREGYGYTF. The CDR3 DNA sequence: TGTGCCAGCAGTGGCAGGGAAGGCTATGGCTACACCTTC. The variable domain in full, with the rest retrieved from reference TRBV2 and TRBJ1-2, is EPEVTQTPSHQVTQMGQEVILRCVPISNHLYFYWYRQILGQKVEFLVSFYNNEISEKSEIFDDQFSVERPDGSNFTLKIRSTKLEDSAMYFCASSGREGYGYTFGSGTRLTVV.

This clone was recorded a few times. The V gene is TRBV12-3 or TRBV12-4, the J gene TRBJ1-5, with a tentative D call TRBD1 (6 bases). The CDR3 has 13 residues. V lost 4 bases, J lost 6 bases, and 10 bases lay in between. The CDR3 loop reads CASSSGQSQPQHF. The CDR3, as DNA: TGTGCCAGCAGTTCGGGACAAAGTCAGCCCCAGCATTTT.

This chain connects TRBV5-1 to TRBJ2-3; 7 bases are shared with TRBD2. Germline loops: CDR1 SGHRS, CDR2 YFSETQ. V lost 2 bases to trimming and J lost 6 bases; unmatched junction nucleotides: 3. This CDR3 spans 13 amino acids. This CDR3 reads CASSFGRGDTQYF. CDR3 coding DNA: TGCGCCAGCAGCTTTGGGCGGGGGGATACGCAGTATTTT. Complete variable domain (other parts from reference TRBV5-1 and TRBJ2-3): KAGVTQTPRYLIKTRGQQVTLSCSPISGHRSVSWYQQTPGQGLQFLFEYFSETQRNKGNFPGRFSGRQFSNSRSEMNVSTLELGDSALYLCASSFGRGDTQYFGPGTRLTVL.

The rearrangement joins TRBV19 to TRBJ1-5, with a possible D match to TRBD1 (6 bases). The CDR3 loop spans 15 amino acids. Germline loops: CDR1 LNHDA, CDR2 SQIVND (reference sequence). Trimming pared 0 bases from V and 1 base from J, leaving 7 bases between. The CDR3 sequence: CASSIDDRSNQPQHF. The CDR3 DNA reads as TGTGCCAGTAGTATAGACGACAGGAGCAATCAGCCCCAGCATTTT.

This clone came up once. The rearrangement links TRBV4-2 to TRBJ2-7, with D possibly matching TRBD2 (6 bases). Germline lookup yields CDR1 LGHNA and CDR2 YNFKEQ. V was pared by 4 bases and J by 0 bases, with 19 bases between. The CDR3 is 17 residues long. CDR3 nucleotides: TGTGCCAGCAGCCGGCGGGGTGGGGCGGGCAGCTCCTACGAGCAGTACTTC. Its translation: CASSRRGGAGSSYEQYF.

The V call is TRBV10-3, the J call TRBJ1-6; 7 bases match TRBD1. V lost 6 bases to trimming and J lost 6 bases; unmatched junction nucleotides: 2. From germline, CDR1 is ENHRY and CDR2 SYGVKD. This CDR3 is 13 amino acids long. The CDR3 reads CAIREGANSPLHF. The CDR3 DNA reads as TGTGCCATCAGAGAGGGGGCTAATTCACCCCTCCACTTT.

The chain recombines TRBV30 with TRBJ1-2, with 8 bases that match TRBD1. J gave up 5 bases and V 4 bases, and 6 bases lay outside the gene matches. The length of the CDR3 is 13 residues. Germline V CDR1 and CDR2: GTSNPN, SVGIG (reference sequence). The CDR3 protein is CAWTGGAWYGYTF. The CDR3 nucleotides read TGTGCCTGGACAGGGGGCGCATGGTATGGCTACACCTTC.

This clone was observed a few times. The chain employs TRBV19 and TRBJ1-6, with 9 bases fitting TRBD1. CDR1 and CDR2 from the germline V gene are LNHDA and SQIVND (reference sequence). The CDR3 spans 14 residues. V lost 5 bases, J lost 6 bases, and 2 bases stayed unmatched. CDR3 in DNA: TGTGCCAGTAGTTTGGACAGGGGTAATTCACCCCTCCACTTT. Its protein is CASSLDRGNSPLHF.

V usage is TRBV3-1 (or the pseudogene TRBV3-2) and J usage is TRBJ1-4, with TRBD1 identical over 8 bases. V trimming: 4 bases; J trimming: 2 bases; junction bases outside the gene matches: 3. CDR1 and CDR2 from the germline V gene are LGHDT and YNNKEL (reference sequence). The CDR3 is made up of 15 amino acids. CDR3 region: CASSLQGATNEKLFF. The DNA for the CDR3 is TGTGCCAGCAGCCTCCAGGGGGCGACTAATGAAAAACTGTTTTTT.

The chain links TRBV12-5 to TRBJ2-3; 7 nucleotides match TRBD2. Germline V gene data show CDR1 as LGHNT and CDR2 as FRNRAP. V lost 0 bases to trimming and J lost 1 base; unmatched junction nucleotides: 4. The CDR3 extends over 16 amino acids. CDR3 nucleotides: TGTGCTAGTGGTTTGGTACGGGCGGGGGGCACAGATACGCAGTATTTT. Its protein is CASGLVRAGGTDTQYF. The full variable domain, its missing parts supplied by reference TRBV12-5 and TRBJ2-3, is DARVTQTPRHKVTEMGQEVTMRCQPILGHNTVFWYRQTMMQGLELLAYFRNRAPLDDSGMPKDRFSAEMPDATLATLKIQPSEPRDSAVYFCASGLVRAGGTDTQYFGPGTRLTVL.

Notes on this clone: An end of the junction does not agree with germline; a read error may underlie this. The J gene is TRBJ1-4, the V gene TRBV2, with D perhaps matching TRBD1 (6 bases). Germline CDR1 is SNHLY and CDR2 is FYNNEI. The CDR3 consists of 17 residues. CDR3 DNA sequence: TGTGCCAGCAGCGAAGACAGGTTCGGGGGGAGAGATGAAAAACTGTTTTTT. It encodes CASSEDRFGGRDEKLFF.

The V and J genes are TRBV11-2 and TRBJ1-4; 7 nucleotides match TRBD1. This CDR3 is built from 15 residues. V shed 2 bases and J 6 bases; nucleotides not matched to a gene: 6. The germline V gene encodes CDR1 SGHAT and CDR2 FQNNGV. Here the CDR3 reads CASSLLQGQDEKLFF. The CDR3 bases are TGTGCCAGCAGCTTACTACAGGGGCAAGATGAAAAACTGTTTTTT.

CDR3 bases: TGCGCCAGCAGCTTGGCAGGGGTTCCGGTCTATGGCTACACCTTC. As protein: CASSLAGVPVYGYTF. The V gene is TRBV5-1, the J gene TRBJ1-2; possibly TRBD1 for D (6 bases). The CDR3 covers 15 residues. V was trimmed by 0 bases and J by 4 bases, leaving 13 bases between them. In germline, CDR1 is SGHRS, CDR2 YFSETQ.

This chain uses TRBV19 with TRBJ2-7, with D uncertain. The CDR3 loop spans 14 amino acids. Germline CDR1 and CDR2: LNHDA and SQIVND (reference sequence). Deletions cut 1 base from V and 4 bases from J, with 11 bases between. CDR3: CASSIGGIVYEQYF. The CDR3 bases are TGTGCCAGTAGTATAGGCGGCATCGTTTACGAGCAGTACTTC.

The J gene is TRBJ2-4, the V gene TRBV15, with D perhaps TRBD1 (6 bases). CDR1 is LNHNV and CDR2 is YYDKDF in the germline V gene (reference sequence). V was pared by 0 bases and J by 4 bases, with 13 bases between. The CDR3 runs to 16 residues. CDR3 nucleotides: TGTGCCACCAGCAGAGATTTGGACAGTGAGAAAAACATTCAGTACTTC. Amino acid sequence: CATSRDLDSEKNIQYF.